This TCR beta chain is from a study of blood T cells in healthy people across ages. Study-wide points: With age, beta diversity per million T cells declined roughly linearly, significantly by 30 to 40. CMV infection status of these donors was not known.

Sample-barcoded 5' priming and a J-beta primer mix drove a second PCR of 7 to 11 cycles. TCRdb processed the 5' RACE reads anew with MiXCR; each CDR3 protein has one entry. This sample has almost 300,000 distinct CDR3 sequences; about 25% occur once, and the top ten carry over 25%. This clonotype was found a few times. Antigen specificity is unknown. One end of the junction fails to match germline, which may point to a read error. Germline lookup yields CDR1 DFQATT and CDR2 SNEGSKA (reference sequence). The CDR3 loop spans 13 amino acids. Ranging in age from about 6 to 90, the donors were healthy Caucasian individuals from Russia.

What was sequenced was blood. The chain combines TRBV20-1 with TRBJ2-5; 8 nucleotides agree with TRBD1. The receptor was isolated from a woman in her 70s in good health. The CDR3 DNA sequence: TGCAGTGCTGGAGACAGGGGAGAAAAGACCCAGTACTTC. Translating gives CSAGDRGEKTQYF.